The 30 T cell receptor beta chains given below trace back to one sample, sequenced in a study of regulatory T cells in long-lasting Graves disease. The sample's time point: persistent/refractory GD, antithyroid drugs over 5 years with positive TRAb. Scientists built the TCR library using RNA that was extracted from PBMCs. Building the TCR beta libraries relied on iRepertoire HTBI primers, and CDR3 regions underwent Arm-PCR. One entry per CDR3 protein results from TCRdb running MiXCR on the multiplex PCR reads. The table shows 500,000 to 700,000 distinct CDR3 sequences, with 30% occurring only once. The input for sequencing was peripheral blood mononuclear cells (PBMCs), taken when the disease was refractory, from a patient treated with antithyroid drugs. These receptor sequences come from a female donor with Graves disease.

There are a few counts of this clonotype. The V call is TRBV5-1, the J call TRBJ2-1; TRBD2 aligns across 9 bases. The CDR3 has 18 amino acids. Germline V gene data show CDR1 as SGHRS and CDR2 as YFSETQ. After removal of 3 bases from V and 0 bases from J, the junction contained 10 bases not matched to a gene. In DNA form, the CDR3 reads TGCGCCAGCAGCTCAATGGGGCTAGCGGGACTCTCCTACAATGAGCAGTTCTTC. It encodes CASSSMGLAGLSYNEQFF. Combining the CDR3 with reference TRBV5-1 and TRBJ2-1 gives the whole variable domain KAGVTQTPRYLIKTRGQQVTLSCSPISGHRSVSWYQQTPGQGLQFLFEYFSETQRNKGNFPGRFSGRQFSNSRSEMNVSTLELGDSALYLCASSSMGLAGLSYNEQFFGPGTRLTVL.

The chain uses TRBV7-2 and TRBJ1-4; D uncertain. The V end was cut by 2 bases, the J end by 4 bases, with 20 bases between. Germline values: CDR1 SGHTA, CDR2 FQGNSA. The CDR3 spans 18 residues. The CDR3 region has the DNA TGTGCCAGCAGCTTAAATCCCTCCGATTTGGCCGATAATGAAAAACTGTTTTTT. This sequence encodes CASSLNPSDLADNEKLFF.

This clonotype was found a few times. The J gene is TRBJ2-7, the V gene TRBV6-5; possible D gene TRBD2, 6 bases. CDR3 length equals 15 residues. Germline lookup yields CDR1 MNHEY and CDR2 SVGAGI. Trimming stripped 0 bases from V and 9 bases from J, with 18 bases between. CDR3 sequence (DNA): TGTGCCAGCAGTTACTCCAGACTAGTGGTCGACGGGCAGTACTTC. Translating it yields CASSYSRLVVDGQYF.

On this clonotype itself: One end of the junction fails to match germline, which may point to a read error. The V and J genes are TRBV20-1 and TRBJ2-7; 8 bases map to TRBD2. Germline loops: CDR1 DFQATT, CDR2 SNEGSKA (reference sequence). CDR3 length equals 14 residues. The CDR3 coding sequence is TGCAGTGCTAGGCGAGCGGGAGAGTCCTACGAGCAGCACTTC. Translation gives CSARRAGESYEQHF.

The chain is built from TRBV6-1 and TRBJ2-2; D is unresolved. Germline V gene lookup returns CDR1 MNHNS and CDR2 SASEGT. The length of the CDR3 is 14 residues. V lost 3 bases and J lost 3, with 8 bases in between. The CDR3 spells CASSDTFYTGELFF. For the CDR3, the DNA is TGTGCCAGCAGTGATACATTTTACACCGGGGAGCTGTTTTTT.

This clonotype appeared a few times. The chain recombines TRBV12-3 or TRBV12-4 with TRBJ2-7; the D gene could be TRBD1 or TRBD2 (5 bases each). The CDR3 is 14 residues long. V lost 6 bases to trimming and J lost 3 bases, with 15 bases between them. The CDR3 DNA sequence: TGTGCCAGCAGACCCCGGGACCGACACTACGAGCAGTACTTC. It translates to CASRPRDRHYEQYF.

This clonotype has only a few counts. The V call is TRBV19, the J call TRBJ1-2; tentative D call: TRBD1 (5 bases). The germline V gene encodes CDR1 LNHDA and CDR2 SQIVND (reference sequence). V lost 3 bases and J 7 bases, leaving 18 bases between the germline ends. The CDR3 covers 15 residues. Here the CDR3 DNA reads TGTGCCAGTAGTATTTCCCGCGGCAGGGAGGCTGGCTACACCTTC. It translates to CASSISRGREAGYTF. Based on the CDR3 plus reference TRBV19 and TRBJ1-2, the full variable domain is DGGITQSPKYLFRKEGQNVTLSCEQNLNHDAMYWYRQDPGQGLRLIYYSQIVNDFQKGDIAEGYSVSREKKESFPLTVTSAQKNPTAFYLCASSISRGREAGYTFGSGTRLTVV.

This clonotype was detected only a few times. The chain has TRBV6-1 and TRBJ1-1, with D perhaps TRBD1 (5 bases). The germline V and J ends were trimmed by 5 bases and 5 bases, with 12 bases remaining between them. The CDR3 loop spans 13 amino acids. Germline V lookup: CDR1 MNHNS, CDR2 SASEGT. CDR3 sequence reads: CASSRQMGTEAFF. Here the CDR3 DNA reads TGTGCCAGCAGTCGACAGATGGGGACTGAAGCTTTCTTT.

In this sample, this clonotype turned up once. The rearrangement joins TRBV4-2 to TRBJ1-1; D unclear. The ends were cut back, 0 bases at V and 6 bases at J, with 11 bases in the middle. The CDR3 extends over 14 amino acids. Germline CDR1 is LGHNA and CDR2 is YNFKEQ. This CDR3 reads CASSQEGGLSEAFF. CDR3 bases: TGTGCCAGCAGCCAAGAAGGCGGTTTGTCTGAAGCTTTCTTT.

This clonotype was seen a few times. The chain has TRBV12-3 or TRBV12-4 and TRBJ2-7; D gene unclear. The CDR3 has 15 residues. V dropped 3 bases and J dropped 3 bases, with 15 bases sitting between them. The CDR3 DNA sequence: TGTGCCAGCAGTTTCTCCCACACCTACTACTACGAGCAGTACTTC. This translates into CASSFSHTYYYEQYF.

This clonotype occurred a few times. The gene calls are TRBV5-1 and TRBJ1-1, with D hard to call. V lost 0 bases and J lost 5, with 14 bases in between. CDR1 is SGHRS and CDR2 is YFSETQ in the germline V gene. This CDR3 contains 15 residues. The CDR3 region has the DNA TGCGCCAGCAGCTTGGATCTGGGGTTGGGGACTGAAGCTTTCTTT. Translating gives CASSLDLGLGTEAFF. Full variable domain (outside the CDR3, taken from reference TRBV5-1 and TRBJ1-1): KAGVTQTPRYLIKTRGQQVTLSCSPISGHRSVSWYQQTPGQGLQFLFEYFSETQRNKGNFPGRFSGRQFSNSRSEMNVSTLELGDSALYLCASSLDLGLGTEAFFGQGTRLTVV.

With regard to this clonotype: This could be a read error, since a much larger clone is one nucleotide away. The chain combines TRBV2 with TRBJ2-2; 7 nucleotides line up with TRBD1. Germline CDR1 and CDR2: SNHLY and FYNNEI. The CDR3 sequence is 15 residues long. V was clipped by 9 bases and J by 4 bases; unmatched bases: 11. CDR3 bases: TGTGCCAGTAGACTGACAGGGTCACGCACCGGGGAGCTGTTTTTT. Its translation: CASRLTGSRTGELFF.

The chain uses TRBV20-1 and TRBJ1-4; D not resolved. Germline CDR1 reads DFQATT; CDR2 reads SNEGSKA (reference sequence). Trimming left V 6 bases short and J 2 bases short, with 10 bases between. This CDR3 has 13 amino acids. The CDR3 here is CSATDITNEKLFF. For the CDR3, the DNA is TGCAGTGCGACCGACATCACTAATGAAAAACTGTTTTTT.

This clonotype was counted a single time. The chain is built from TRBV20-1 and TRBJ1-5; a possible D gene is TRBD1 (6 bases). Trimming took off 2 bases at V and 4 bases at J, with 12 bases between the two ends. The germline CDR1 and CDR2 sequences are DFQATT and SNEGSKA (reference sequence). The CDR3 loop spans 14 amino acids. The CDR3 region has the DNA TGCAGTGCTAGACTGGACAGCATAAATCAGCCCCAGCATTTT. Its protein is CSARLDSINQPQHF.

The chain links TRBV20-1 to TRBJ2-3; D might be TRBD2 (7 bases). CDR3 length: 15 residues. Germline lookup yields CDR1 DFQATT and CDR2 SNEGSKA (reference sequence). With 3 bases removed from V and 0 bases from J, the gap between germline ends came to 13 bases. DNA of the CDR3: TGCAGTGCTAGTCGGGGGGCCACAAGCACAGATACGCAGTATTTT. Amino acids: CSASRGATSTDTQYF.

This clonotype appeared many times. The chain recombines TRBV2 with TRBJ1-6; the D gene is possibly TRBD1 (6 bases). CDR3 length: 14 residues. Germline loops: CDR1 SNHLY, CDR2 FYNNEI. Trimming shortened V by 8 bases and J by 4 bases, and 12 bases separated the two germline ends. CDR3 loop: CASGKDSYNSPLHF. In nucleotides, the CDR3 is TGTGCCAGCGGCAAGGACAGTTATAATTCACCCCTCCACTTT.

This clonotype was observed at least ten times. The CDR3 here is CASSVYTEAFF. The CDR3 nucleotides are TGTGCCAGCAGTGTGTACACTGAAGCTTTCTTT. The J gene is TRBJ1-1, the V gene TRBV2; D is unresolved. Germline loops: CDR1 SNHLY, CDR2 FYNNEI. This CDR3 region has 11 residues. The V end was cut by 4 bases, the J end by 3 bases, with 3 bases between.

J is TRBJ2-1 and V is TRBV6-1; 9 positions agree with TRBD2. The V segment lost 4 bases and the J segment 10 bases; nucleotides outside the gene matches: 5. Germline assignment: CDR1 MNHNS and CDR2 SASEGT. This CDR3 is 13 amino acids long. The CDR3 reads CASSASGAGEQFF. The CDR3 nucleotides read TGTGCCAGCAGTGCTAGCGGGGCTGGAGAGCAGTTCTTC.

This clonotype was recorded once. The CDR3 spells CAISESDSLNTEAFF. The CDR3 DNA reads TGTGCCATCAGTGAGTCGGACAGTCTGAACACTGAAGCTTTCTTT. V gene TRBV10-3 combines with J gene TRBJ1-1, with D possibly matching TRBD1 (6 bases). CDR1 is ENHRY, CDR2 SYGVKD, per germline. V dropped 0 bases and J dropped 0 bases, with 8 bases sitting between them. The CDR3 sequence is 15 residues long.

J is TRBJ2-4 and V is TRBV5-1; the D gene is possibly TRBD1 (6 bases). The closer fit of TRBJ1-2 to the DNA end suggests the J call may be wrong. Germline V gives CDR1 SGHRS, CDR2 YFSETQ. The CDR3 covers 14 residues. In DNA, the CDR3 is TGCGCCAGCAGCCCCGACAGGACCCGCGCCCGCTACACCTTC. Amino acids: CASSPDRTRARYTF.

This clonotype has more than one count but fewer than ten. V gene TRBV5-1 combines with J gene TRBJ2-1; 12 nucleotides match TRBD2. The CDR3 loop spans 16 amino acids. Germline CDR1 and CDR2: SGHRS and YFSETQ. V was pared by 3 bases and J by 2 bases, with 3 bases of the junction left unmatched. The chain's CDR3 is CASSSPSGRAYNEQFF. For the CDR3, the DNA is TGCGCCAGCAGCTCCCCTAGCGGGAGGGCCTACAATGAGCAGTTCTTC.

This clonotype was seen a few times. This chain uses TRBV20-1 with TRBJ1-1; no clear D gene. Germline CDR1 reads DFQATT; CDR2 reads SNEGSKA (reference sequence). V was shortened by 4 bases and J by 1 base, with 10 bases between the two germline ends. This CDR3 has 13 residues. CDR3 nucleotides: TGCAGTGCTACTTTCCGAGGGAACACTGAAGCTTTCTTT. This gives the protein CSATFRGNTEAFF.

CDR3 region: CSADGLLDRGPAQPQHF. DNA for the CDR3: TGCAGTGCTGACGGCTTGCTGGACAGGGGGCCGGCTCAGCCCCAGCATTTT. The chain joins TRBV20-1 to TRBJ1-5, with 11 bases lining up with TRBD1. Germline trimming cut 5 bases from V and 6 bases from J; bases unmatched to any gene: 15. Germline CDR1 reads DFQATT; CDR2 reads SNEGSKA (reference sequence). The CDR3 covers 17 residues.

The V gene is TRBV6-1, the J gene TRBJ1-1, with 9 bases lining up with TRBD1. Germline V gene data show CDR1 as MNHNS and CDR2 as SASEGT. V was pared by 7 bases and J by 7 bases, with 4 bases of the junction left unmatched. The CDR3 has 12 amino acids. This chain's CDR3 is CASTRTGVEAFF. The DNA for the CDR3 is TGTGCCAGCACCAGGACAGGGGTTGAAGCTTTCTTT.

This clonotype was detected only a few times. The chain uses TRBV29-1 and TRBJ1-2; no definite D call. The CDR3 has 11 amino acids. Per germline, CDR1 SQVTM and CDR2 ANQGSEA. CDR3 residues: CGAAASDGYTF. The CDR3 DNA sequence: TGCGGAGCGGCGGCATCGGATGGCTACACCTTC.

About this clonotype: This CDR3 fails to terminate in the conserved phenylalanine or tryptophan, so it likely reflects a read error. The DNA is left out, because the CDR3 cannot be placed on it with certainty; the CDR3 is given as TCRdb lists it. The CDR3: CASSVDGGYGHTL. The chain has TRBV9 and TRBJ1-2. The CDR3 spans 13 residues, counting both ends. Germline CDR1 reads SGDLS; CDR2 reads YYNGEE.

About this clonotype: One end of the junction fails to match germline, which may point to a read error. The rearrangement joins TRBV12-3 or TRBV12-4 to TRBJ1-3; no reliable D call. This CDR3 is 13 amino acids long. The CDR3 DNA sequence: TGTGCCAGCAGCCCCGTCTCTGGAGACACCATATATTTT. This encodes CASSPVSGDTIYF.

This clonotype appeared a single time. This chain connects TRBV2 to TRBJ1-2; 7 bases are a match to TRBD1. Germline CDR1 reads SNHLY; CDR2 reads FYNNEI. V lost 4 bases, J lost 4 bases, and 12 bases stayed unmatched. The CDR3 is made up of 16 amino acids. DNA of the CDR3: TGTGCCAGCAGTGGATTTATGGACAGGCTCCTCTATGGCTACACCTTC. Translating it yields CASSGFMDRLLYGYTF. Filled out from reference TRBV2 and TRBJ1-2, the complete variable domain reads EPEVTQTPSHQVTQMGQEVILRCVPISNHLYFYWYRQILGQKVEFLVSFYNNEISEKSEIFDDQFSVERPDGSNFTLKIRSTKLEDSAMYFCASSGFMDRLLYGYTFGSGTRLTVV.

This clonotype was detected many times. CDR3: CASSFEINYGYTF. CDR3 nucleotide sequence: TGTGCCAGCAGTTTTGAAATTAACTATGGCTACACCTTC. J is TRBJ1-2 and V is TRBV12-3 or TRBV12-4; D unresolved. V lost 3 bases and J 1 base, leaving 6 bases between the germline ends. The CDR3 contains 13 residues.

V is TRBV2 and J is TRBJ2-3, with D tentatively TRBD1 (6 bases). From germline, CDR1 is SNHLY and CDR2 FYNNEI. V gave up 6 bases and J gave up 3 bases, with 13 bases separating them. The CDR3 contains 14 residues. The CDR3 region has the DNA TGTGCCAGCAGGCCTAAAACAGGGACAGATACGCAGTATTTT. It codes for CASRPKTGTDTQYF.